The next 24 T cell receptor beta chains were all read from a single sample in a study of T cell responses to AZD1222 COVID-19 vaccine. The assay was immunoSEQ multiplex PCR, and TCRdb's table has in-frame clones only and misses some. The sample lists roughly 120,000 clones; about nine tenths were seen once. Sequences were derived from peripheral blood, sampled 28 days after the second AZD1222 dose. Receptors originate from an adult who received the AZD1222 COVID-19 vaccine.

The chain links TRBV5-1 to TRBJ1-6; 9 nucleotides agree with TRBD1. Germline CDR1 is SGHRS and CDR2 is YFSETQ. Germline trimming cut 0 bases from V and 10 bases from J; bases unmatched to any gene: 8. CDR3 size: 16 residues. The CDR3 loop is CASSLEGTGLGSPLHF. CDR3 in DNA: TGCGCCAGCAGCTTGGAAGGGACAGGGCTAGGATCACCCCTCCACTTT.

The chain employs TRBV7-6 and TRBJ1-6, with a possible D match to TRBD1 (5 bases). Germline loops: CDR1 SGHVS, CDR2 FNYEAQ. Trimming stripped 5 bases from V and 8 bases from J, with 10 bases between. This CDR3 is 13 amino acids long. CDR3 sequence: CASSQGQYSPLHF. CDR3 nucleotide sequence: TGTGCCAGCAGCCAGGGCCAGTATTCACCCCTCCACTTT.

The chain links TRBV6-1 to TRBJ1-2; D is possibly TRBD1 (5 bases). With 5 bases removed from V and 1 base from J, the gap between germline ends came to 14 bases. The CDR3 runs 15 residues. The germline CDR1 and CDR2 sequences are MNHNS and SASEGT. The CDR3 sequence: CASSLRQRNNYGYTF. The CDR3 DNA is TGTGCCAGCAGTCTTCGACAGCGAAATAACTATGGCTACACCTTC.

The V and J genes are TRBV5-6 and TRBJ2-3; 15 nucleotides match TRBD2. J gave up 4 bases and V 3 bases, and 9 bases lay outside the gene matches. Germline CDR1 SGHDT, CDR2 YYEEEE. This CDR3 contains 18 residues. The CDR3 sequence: CASSYRTSGRGRPDTQYF. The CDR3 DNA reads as TGTGCCAGCAGCTACAGGACTAGCGGGAGGGGACGCCCAGATACGCAGTATTTT.

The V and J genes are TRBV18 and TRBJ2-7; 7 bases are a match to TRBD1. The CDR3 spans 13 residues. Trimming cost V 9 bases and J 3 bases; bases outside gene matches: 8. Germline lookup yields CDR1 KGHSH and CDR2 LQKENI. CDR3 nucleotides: TGTGCCAGTTCCTACAGGGGCGGCTACGAGCAGTACTTC. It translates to CASSYRGGYEQYF.

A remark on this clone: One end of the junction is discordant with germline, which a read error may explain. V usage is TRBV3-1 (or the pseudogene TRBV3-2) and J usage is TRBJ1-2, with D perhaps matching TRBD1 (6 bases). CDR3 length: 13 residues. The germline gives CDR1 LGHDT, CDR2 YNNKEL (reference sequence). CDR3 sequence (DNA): TGTGCCAGTAGCCTCCAGGACAGCTATGGCTACACCTTC. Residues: CASSLQDSYGYTF.

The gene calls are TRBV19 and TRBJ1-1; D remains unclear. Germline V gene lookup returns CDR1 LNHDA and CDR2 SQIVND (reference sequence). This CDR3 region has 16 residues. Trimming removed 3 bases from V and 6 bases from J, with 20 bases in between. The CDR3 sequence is CASSINSLKGLAEAFF. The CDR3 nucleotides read TGTGCCAGTAGTATCAACAGCCTAAAAGGGTTAGCTGAAGCTTTCTTT.

The CDR3 reads CASSEALPGYGYTF. The DNA of the CDR3 is TGTGCCAGCAGTGAAGCGTTGCCAGGCTACGGCTACACCTTC. The chain uses TRBV2 and TRBJ1-2; the D is unclear. The V end was cut by 0 bases, the J end by 8 bases, with 13 bases between. Germline CDR1 and CDR2: SNHLY and FYNNEI. The CDR3 runs 14 residues. Full variable domain (outside the CDR3, taken from reference TRBV2 and TRBJ1-2): EPEVTQTPSHQVTQMGQEVILRCVPISNHLYFYWYRQILGQKVEFLVSFYNNEISEKSEIFDDQFSVERPDGSNFTLKIRSTKLEDSAMYFCASSEALPGYGYTFGSGTRLTVV.

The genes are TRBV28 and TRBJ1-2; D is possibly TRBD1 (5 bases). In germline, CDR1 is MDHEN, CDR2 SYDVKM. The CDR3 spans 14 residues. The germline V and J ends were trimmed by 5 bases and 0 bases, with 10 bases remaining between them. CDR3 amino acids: CASSGTFPNYGYTF. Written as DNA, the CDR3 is TGTGCCAGCAGTGGGACCTTCCCTAACTATGGCTACACCTTC.

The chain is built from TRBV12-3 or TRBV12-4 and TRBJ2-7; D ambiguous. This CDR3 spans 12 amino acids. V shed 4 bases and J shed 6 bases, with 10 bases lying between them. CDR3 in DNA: TGTGCCAGCAGTTCCTCGGTCGGCGAGCAGTACTTC. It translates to CASSSSVGEQYF.

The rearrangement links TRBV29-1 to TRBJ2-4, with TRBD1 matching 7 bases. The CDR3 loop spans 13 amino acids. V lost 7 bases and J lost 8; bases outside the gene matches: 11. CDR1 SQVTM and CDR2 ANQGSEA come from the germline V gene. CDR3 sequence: CSAVVTGVDIQYF. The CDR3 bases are TGCAGCGCAGTCGTCACAGGGGTAGACATTCAGTACTTC.

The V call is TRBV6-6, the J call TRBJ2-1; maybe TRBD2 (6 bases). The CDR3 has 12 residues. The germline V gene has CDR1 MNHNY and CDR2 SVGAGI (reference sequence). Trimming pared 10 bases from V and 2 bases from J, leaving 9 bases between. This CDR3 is CATWTTYNEQFF. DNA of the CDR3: TGTGCCACCTGGACTACCTACAATGAGCAGTTCTTC.

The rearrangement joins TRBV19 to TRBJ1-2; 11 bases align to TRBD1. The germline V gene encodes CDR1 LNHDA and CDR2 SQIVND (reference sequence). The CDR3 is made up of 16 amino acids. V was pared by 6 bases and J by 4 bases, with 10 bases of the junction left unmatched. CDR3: CASSPSSGTGGYGYTF. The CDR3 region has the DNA TGTGCCAGTAGCCCATCGTCCGGGACAGGGGGCTATGGCTACACCTTC.

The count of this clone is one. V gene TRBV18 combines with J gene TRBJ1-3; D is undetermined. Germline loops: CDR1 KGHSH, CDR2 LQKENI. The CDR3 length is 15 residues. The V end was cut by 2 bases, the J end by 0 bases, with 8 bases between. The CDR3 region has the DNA TGTGCCAGCTCACCATCATTAGGCTCTGGAAACACCATATATTTT. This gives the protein CASSPSLGSGNTIYF.

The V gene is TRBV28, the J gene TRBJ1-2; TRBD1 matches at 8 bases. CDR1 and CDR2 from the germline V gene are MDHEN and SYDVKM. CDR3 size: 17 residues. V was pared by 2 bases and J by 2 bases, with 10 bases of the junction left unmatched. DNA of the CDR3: TGTGCCAGCAGTTTAAGTGCGGACAGGGCTGCAAACTATGGCTACACCTTC. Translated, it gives CASSLSADRAANYGYTF.

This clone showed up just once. As DNA, the CDR3 is TGTGCCAGCAGCCGTACCTCCGGGACAGGATCGTACGAGCAGTACTTC. Encoded protein: CASSRTSGTGSYEQYF. This rearrangement joins TRBV28 to TRBJ2-7; 8 nucleotides line up with TRBD1. Germline V gene data show CDR1 as MDHEN and CDR2 as SYDVKM. The V segment lost 6 bases and the J segment 4 bases; nucleotides outside the gene matches: 14. This CDR3 has 16 amino acids.

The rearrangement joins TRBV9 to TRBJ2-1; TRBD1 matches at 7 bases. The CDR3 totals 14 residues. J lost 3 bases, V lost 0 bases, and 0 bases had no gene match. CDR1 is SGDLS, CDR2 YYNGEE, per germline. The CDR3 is CASSVGDSYNEQFF. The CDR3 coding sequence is TGTGCCAGCAGCGTAGGGGACAGCTACAATGAGCAGTTCTTC.

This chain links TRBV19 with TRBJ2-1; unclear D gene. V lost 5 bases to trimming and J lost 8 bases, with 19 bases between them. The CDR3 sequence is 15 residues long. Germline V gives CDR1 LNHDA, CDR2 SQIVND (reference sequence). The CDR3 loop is CASSPRRTQGDEQFF. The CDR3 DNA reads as TGTGCCAGTAGTCCACGACGGACCCAAGGTGATGAGCAGTTCTTC.

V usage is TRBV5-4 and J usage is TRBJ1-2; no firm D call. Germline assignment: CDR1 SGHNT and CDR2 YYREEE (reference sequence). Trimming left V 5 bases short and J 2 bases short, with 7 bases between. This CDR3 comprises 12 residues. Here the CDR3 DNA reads TGTGCCAGCAGACAAAGCAACTATGGCTACACCTTC. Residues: CASRQSNYGYTF.

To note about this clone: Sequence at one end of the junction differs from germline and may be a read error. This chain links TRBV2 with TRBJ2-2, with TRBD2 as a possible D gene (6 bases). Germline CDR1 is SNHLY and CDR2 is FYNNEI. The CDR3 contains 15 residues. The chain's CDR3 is CASSEGRVNPGELFF. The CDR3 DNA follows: TGTGCCAGCAGTGAAGGGAGGGTGAACCCCGGGGAGCTGTTTTTT.

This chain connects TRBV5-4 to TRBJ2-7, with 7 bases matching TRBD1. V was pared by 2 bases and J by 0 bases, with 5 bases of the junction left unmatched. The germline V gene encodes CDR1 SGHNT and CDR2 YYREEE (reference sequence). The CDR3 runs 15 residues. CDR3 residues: CASSFSTGFSYEQYF. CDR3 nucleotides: TGTGCCAGCAGCTTTTCGACAGGGTTCTCCTACGAGCAGTACTTC.

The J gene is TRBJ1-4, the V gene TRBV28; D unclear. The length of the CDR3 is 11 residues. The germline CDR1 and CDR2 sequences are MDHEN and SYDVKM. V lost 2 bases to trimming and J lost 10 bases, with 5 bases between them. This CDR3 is CASSLMGKLFF. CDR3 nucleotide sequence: TGTGCCAGCAGTTTAATGGGAAAACTGTTTTTT.

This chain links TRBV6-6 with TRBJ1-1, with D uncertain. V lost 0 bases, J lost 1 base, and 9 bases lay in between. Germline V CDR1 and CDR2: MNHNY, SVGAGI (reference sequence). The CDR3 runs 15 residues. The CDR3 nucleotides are TGTGCCAGCAGTTACTCGAAAGCAGGGAACACTGAAGCTTTCTTT. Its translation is CASSYSKAGNTEAFF.

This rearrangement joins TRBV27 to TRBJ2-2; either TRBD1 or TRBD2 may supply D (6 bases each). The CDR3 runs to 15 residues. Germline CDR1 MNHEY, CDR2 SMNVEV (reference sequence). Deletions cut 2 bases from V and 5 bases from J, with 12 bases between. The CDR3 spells CASSLRGAYTGELFF. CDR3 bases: TGTGCCAGCAGTTTAAGGGGGGCGTATACCGGGGAGCTGTTTTTT.